This T cell receptor beta chain is from a study of early T cells in non-severe SARS-CoV-2 infection (dated by TCRdb to the early 2020s). Background on the whole study: Because TCR sequencing relied on bulk RNA taken from unsorted whole blood, pairing of alpha and beta chains was not possible.

Overall study outcomes, separate from this receptor: VDJdb matching was skewed toward anti-spike CD8 responses, so virus-specific expansions were likely underestimated and private and CD4 specificities were missed.

Turning to this clonotype: Which antigen it targets is not known. The sample holds no much larger clone one base away, and base qualities are not on file.

The germline V end is reduced by 2 bases and the J end by 4 bases; junction bases left unmatched: 7. Looking up the germline V gene yields CDR1 LGHNA and CDR2 YNFKEQ. The CDR3, from cysteine to phenylalanine, totals 17 residues. Only the CDR3 DNA stays, 51 bases, in frame from base 1. This was a case-control study nested in a cohort of healthcare workers in London, UK, who had nasopharyngeal swab PCR tests and blood samples taken every week. Healthcare workers were recruited between 23 and 31 March 2020, during the week of the UK lockdown, and were followed weekly for up to roughly 15 weeks. The method was 5' RACE. Sequencing was carried out with a NextSeq 500. The TCR library protocol attached unique molecular identifiers to individual cDNA molecules to correct for sequencing error and PCR bias. TCR alpha and beta chains were both sequenced, and the abundances of alpha and beta sequences in each sample were closely correlated with each other. The original methods were these. V gene, J gene and CDR3 annotation of TCR sequences was performed with Decombinator V4. TCRs were defined as expanded if a significant change between any two time points was detected under a Poisson model with p below 0.0001. Abundances of TCRs were expressed as counts per million after normalisation to the total number of TCRs sequenced in each sample. MAIT TCRs were defined by TRAV1-2 paired with TRAJ12, TRAJ20 or TRAJ33, and iNKT TCRs by TRAV10 paired with TRAJ18. VDJdb, accessed 1 November 2021, was searched for CMV, EBV and SARS-CoV-2 annotated TCRs, with TCRs annotated for multiple antigens excluded. TCRdb redid the processing of the public reads, applying fastp at Q25 and MiXCR, and retained in-frame beta chains. Each entry is one CDR3 protein sequence, shown with its most common DNA and genes. TCRdb's processing, not the authors', yielded these V and J calls. Within this sample are approximately 64,000 distinct CDR3 sequences, with roughly a fifth of them counted one time only. Of the sample, 15% to 20% falls within the top ten clones.

The sequencing used whole blood, collected at baseline. The chain uses TRBV4-2 and TRBJ2-1, with 11 bases aligning to TRBD2. This TCR was sampled from an adult who was a healthcare worker with PCR-confirmed SARS-CoV-2 infection or an uninfected control (not recorded which). The CDR3 loop reads CASSQYIAGGKYNEQFF. The sequenced DNA is TGTGCCAGCAGCCAATATATAGCGGGGGGGAAGTACAATGAGCAGTTCTTC.